The T cell receptor beta chain described here comes from a study of OX40 agonist ivuxolimab in advanced cancers. Overall study context: Patients got intravenous ivuxolimab at 0.01 to 10 mg/kg every 2 weeks. Study-level results: Average numbers of expanded clones were greater in CD8+ T cells than in CD4+. The expanded peripheral T cells' antigen specificity was not determined.

In this sample, this clone turned up once. Its specificity is unknown. V gave up 3 bases and J gave up 7 bases, with 8 bases separating them. Per germline, CDR1 SGDLS and CDR2 YYNGEE. The CDR3 length is 12 residues. Using immunoSEQ multiplex PCR, the repertoire was profiled, and TCRdb retains in-frame clones only, with some absent. Seen here are roughly 56,000 clones, roughly 85% observed once, and the top ten hold roughly 4.5%. The rearrangement joins TRBV9 to TRBJ2-1; D is undetermined. The sequence was collected from an adult with an advanced solid tumor such as melanoma, head and neck, liver or kidney cancer. This specimen was CD4+ or CD8+ T cells sorted from blood, taken in a trial of the OX40 agonist ivuxolimab. The CDR3 protein is CASSGLGNEQFF. CDR3 DNA: TGTGCCAGCAGCGGACTGGGGAATGAGCAGTTCTTC.